The clone carrying this T cell receptor beta chain was recorded at least ten times. Its antigen is still unknown. At one of its ends the junction is not consistent with the germline gene, which may arise from a read error. The cDNA was generated through 5'RACE incorporating 10-nucleotide random UMIs. TCRdb independently ran MiXCR on the 5' RACE reads; one entry per CDR3 protein. Of 70,000 or so distinct CDR3 sequences listed, 2.5% to 3.5% are singletons. Germline V gene lookup returns CDR1 SSHAT and CDR2 FNYEAQ (reference sequence). This CDR3 region has 14 residues. The data derive from a study of neurological immune-mediated disorders. About the study: Multiple sclerosis patients numbered some 35, of whom approximately 31 were relapsing-remitting and 3 secondary progressive. General study points: Phylogenetic grouping assigned the repertoires of 18 of 34 multiple sclerosis patients to a single cluster of related CDR3 sequences. This cluster may be a repertoire-level signature.

The chain links TRBV7-7 to TRBJ2-5, with TRBD1 matching over 7 bases. This TCR was sampled from a woman in her 50s with multiple sclerosis. The sample taken for sequencing was PBMCs. The CDR3 here is CASSLGSPGGTQYF. Here the CDR3 DNA reads TGTGCTAGCAGCTTAGGTTCGCCAGGGGGGACCCAGTACTTC.